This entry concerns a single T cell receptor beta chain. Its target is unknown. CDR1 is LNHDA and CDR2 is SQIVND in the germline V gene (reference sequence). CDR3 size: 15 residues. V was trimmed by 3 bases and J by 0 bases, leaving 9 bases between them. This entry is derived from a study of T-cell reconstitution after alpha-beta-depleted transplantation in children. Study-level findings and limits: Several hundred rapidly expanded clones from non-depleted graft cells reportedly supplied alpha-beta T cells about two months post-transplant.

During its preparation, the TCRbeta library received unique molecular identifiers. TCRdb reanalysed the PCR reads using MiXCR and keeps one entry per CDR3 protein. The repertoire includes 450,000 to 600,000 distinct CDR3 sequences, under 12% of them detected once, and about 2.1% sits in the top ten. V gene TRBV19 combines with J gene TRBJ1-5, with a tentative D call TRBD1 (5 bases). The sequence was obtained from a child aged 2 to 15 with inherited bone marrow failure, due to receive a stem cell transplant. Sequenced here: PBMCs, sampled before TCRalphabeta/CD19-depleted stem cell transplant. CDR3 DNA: TGTGCCAGTAGTATTGACAGCTATAGCAATCAGCCCCAGCATTTT. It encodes CASSIDSYSNQPQHF. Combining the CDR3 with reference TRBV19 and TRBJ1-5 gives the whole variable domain DGGITQSPKYLFRKEGQNVTLSCEQNLNHDAMYWYRQDPGQGLRLIYYSQIVNDFQKGDIAEGYSVSREKKESFPLTVTSAQKNPTAFYLCASSIDSYSNQPQHFGDGTRLSIL.